This TCR beta chain is drawn from a study of CD8 T cells in Susac syndrome (dated by TCRdb to between 2019 and 2020). About the investigation overall: Whether CD8+ T cell activation and differentiation in Susac syndrome was antigen driven was tested using repertoire sequencing. Beyond this particular receptor, the publication reports: The number of individuals in the TCR sequencing and HLA analysis was recognized as being relatively small.

RNA was extracted with the RNeasy kit and roughly 0.45 to 1 ug was reverse transcribed using random hexamers. TCR beta CDR3 regions were amplified with the immunoSEQ multiplex PCR assay covering 54 Vbeta and 13 Jbeta segments. Bias from PCR amplification was corrected by using a synthetic template baseline for primer optimization and for computational correction. Turning to the authors' computational methods: Reads were assigned to V, D and J genes according to IMGT and analyzed in immunoSEQ Analyzer, with only productive sequences retained. Clonality was computed as one minus Shannon entropy normalized by log2 of the number of productive unique sequences. For each patient and control, public and private clones were evaluated within the 100 most prevalent clones. Susac-specific clones were defined as absent from healthy and MS cohorts, some 1,000 published viral clones and other ImmuneACCESS disease sequences. TCRdb trimmed public reads at Q25 via fastp, called clones via MiXCR and kept in-frame beta chains. Records with the same CDR3 protein are collapsed into one entry carrying the most frequent genes and DNA. TCRdb, not the original authors, processed these V and J calls. This sample comprises about 250,000 distinct CDR3 sequences, 85% to 95% of them detected only once. Around 0.07% of the sample rests with the top ten.

Peripheral blood CD8+ and CD4+ T cells from healthy donors, Susac syndrome patients and multiple sclerosis patients were profiled using high-throughput TCR beta sequencing. The multiple sclerosis controls were treatment-naive patients who had stable or active relapsing-remitting disease and met the revised McDonald criteria. Bulk CD8+ and CD4+ T cells were purified by magnetic negative isolation, whereas CD8+ TEMRA cells were enriched by FACS. Blood was collected in EDTA tubes and processed within 24 hours, with PBMCs isolated through density gradient centrifugation. PBMCs intended for TCR sequencing were frozen in liquid nitrogen and were later thawed in a 37 degrees C water bath. The sorted or isolated CD4+, CD8+ and CD8+ TEMRA cells had a purity of 90% or higher. A remark on this clonotype: No antigen is known for it. Per-base qualities were not stored, and no clone one base away is much larger.

The sample was CD4+ T cells from PBMCs. This receptor was taken from a human donor with multiple sclerosis.

The CDR3 protein is CASSQGQGRGNEQFF. The DNA sequence follows: TGCGCCAGCAGCCAGGGACAGGGAAGGGGGAATGAGCAGTTCTTC. The V and J genes are TRBV5-1 and TRBJ2-1, with 9 bases in between that match TRBD1. CDR1 and CDR2 (SGHRS, YFSETQ) derive from the germline V gene. Unmatched junction bases come to 9, with V trimmed by 4 bases and J by 7 bases. The CDR3 holds 15 amino acids from the cysteine to the phenylalanine. Only the CDR3 DNA stays, 45 bases, in frame from base 1.